What follows is one T cell receptor (beta chain) and its context. Its antigen is not known. This sample was included in a study of monozygotic twins with inflammatory bowel disease. CDR1 and CDR2 (germline): ENHRY, SYGVKD. CDR3 length: 17 amino acids. Regarding the study as a whole: No repertoire similarity difference was seen between concordant and discordant twins; power was possibly limited. Sharing of clonotypes with others was lower in IBD patients than in healthy twins, and this was especially so with disease activity. Against healthy co-twins, IBD patients had lower TCRbeta diversity (measured by inverse Simpson).

Each UMI, carrying a 6-nucleotide sample barcode, came from template switching. TCRdb re-analyzed the 5' RACE reads; it lists each CDR3 protein once, without DNA. In all, the sample yields some 440,000 distinct CDR3 sequences. The J gene is TRBJ2-6, the V gene TRBV10-3; TCRdb calls TRBD1, which cannot be checked without DNA. Sequenced: blood. This receptor was obtained from a human donor with ulcerative colitis or Crohn's disease, or a healthy co-twin of an affected twin (not recorded which). The CDR3 is CAISDMGKDGGANVLTF.